A single sample gave rise to the 26 T cell receptor beta chains below, sequenced in a study of blood T cell repertoires in COVID-19. The repertoire was sequenced with immunoSEQ multiplex PCR; TCRdb's copy has only in-frame clones and lacks some. This table holds fewer than 250,000 clones, around 85% found once. Sequenced material: peripheral blood. Every receptor here comes from a woman between 45 and 60 years old with acute or convalescent COVID-19.

This sequence joins TRBV6-5 and TRBJ2-1, with D maybe TRBD2 (5 bases). Germline CDR1 reads MNHEY; CDR2 reads SVGAGI. The CDR3 runs 15 residues. V was cut by 3 bases and J by 5 bases, with 14 bases left in between. The CDR3 DNA reads as TGTGCCAGCAGTTATCGTCGGCCGCGGGACAATGAGCAGTTCTTC. Protein: CASSYRRPRDNEQFF.

The chain carries TRBV6-5 and TRBJ2-7; 12 positions match TRBD2. Germline trimming cut 7 bases from V and 2 bases from J; bases unmatched to any gene: 6. The CDR3 totals 15 residues. CDR1 MNHEY and CDR2 SVGAGI come from the germline V gene. The chain's CDR3 is CASTTLAGGAYEQYF. CDR3 in DNA: TGTGCCAGCACAACACTAGCGGGGGGAGCCTACGAGCAGTACTTC.

The gene calls are TRBV3-1 (or the pseudogene TRBV3-2) and TRBJ2-2, with 10 bases fitting TRBD2. Per germline, CDR1 LGHDT and CDR2 YNNKEL (reference sequence). V was pared by 4 bases and J by 6 bases, with 8 bases of the junction left unmatched. The CDR3 covers 16 residues. CDR3 DNA: TGTGCCAGCAGCCCAGCGGGAGGGCCAGTAGCCGGGGAGCTGTTTTTT. This encodes CASSPAGGPVAGELFF.

This clone showed up just a few times. The chain couples TRBV11-2 to TRBJ2-7, with D perhaps TRBD1 (7 bases). Germline loops: CDR1 SGHAT, CDR2 FQNNGV. The V end lost 3 bases, the J end lost 2 bases, and 11 bases lay between the germline ends. The CDR3 length is 14 residues. The CDR3 reads CASSLGRGAYEQYF. CDR3 nucleotide sequence: TGTGCCAGCAGCTTGGGCAGGGGGGCCTACGAGCAGTACTTC.

CDR3 nucleotide sequence: TGTGCCAGCTCACCGGCTAGCCAGGCGAACACCGGGGAGCTGTTTTTT. Amino acids: CASSPASQANTGELFF. The gene calls are TRBV18 and TRBJ2-2; D might be TRBD2 (5 bases). This CDR3 is 16 amino acids long. Trimming stripped 3 bases from V and 0 bases from J, with 11 bases between. From germline, CDR1 is KGHSH and CDR2 LQKENI. The variable domain in full, with the rest retrieved from reference TRBV18 and TRBJ2-2, is NAGVMQNPRHLVRRRGQEARLRCSPMKGHSHVYWYRQLPEEGLKFMVYLQKENIIDESGMPKERFSAEFPKEGPSILRIQQVVRGDSAAYFCASSPASQANTGELFFGEGSRLTVL.

The V and J genes are TRBV7-2 and TRBJ2-3; D remains ambiguous. V gave up 5 bases and J gave up 0 bases, with 15 bases separating them. The CDR3 runs to 16 residues. Germline CDR1 and CDR2: SGHTA and FQGNSA. The CDR3 bases are TGTGCCAGCAGCCCCCAAGTAGCACCCAGCACAGATACGCAGTATTTT. Its translation: CASSPQVAPSTDTQYF.

The rearrangement joins TRBV10-3 to TRBJ1-1, with 8 nucleotides matching TRBD1. J lost 3 bases, V lost 7 bases, and 4 bases had no gene match. This CDR3 has 13 amino acids. Germline-derived CDR1 and CDR2 are ENHRY and SYGVKD. DNA for the CDR3: TGTGCCATCAACAAGGGACAGGACACTGAAGCTTTCTTT. It translates to CAINKGQDTEAFF.

The V call is TRBV16, the J call TRBJ1-5; 10 bases align to TRBD1. V dropped 5 bases and J dropped 4; count of bases not matched to a gene: 2. Germline CDR1 and CDR2: KGHSY and FQNENV. This CDR3 comprises 14 residues. CDR3 region: CASSWDRGNQPQHF. The CDR3 bases are TGTGCCAGCAGCTGGGACAGGGGAAATCAGCCCCAGCATTTT.

The chain links TRBV9 to TRBJ1-4; 10 bases are shared with TRBD1. The germline V gene encodes CDR1 SGDLS and CDR2 YYNGEE. V gave up 4 bases and J gave up 0 bases; unmatched junction bases: 6. There are 17 residues in the CDR3. CDR3: CASSQLTGGSTNEKLFF. In DNA, the CDR3 is TGTGCCAGCAGCCAATTGACAGGGGGCTCAACTAATGAAAAACTGTTTTTT.

CDR3 nucleotides: TGTGCCAGCAGTGTAGGACAGGGTGGTTCACCCCTCCACTTT. Its protein product is CASSVGQGGSPLHF. The V and J genes are TRBV6-4 and TRBJ1-6; 8 bases line up with TRBD1. Per germline, CDR1 MRHNA and CDR2 SNTAGT. The V gene end was trimmed by 4 bases and the J gene end by 9 bases; junction bases not matched to a gene: 5. The length of the CDR3 is 14 residues.

The V and J genes are TRBV3-1 (or the pseudogene TRBV3-2) and TRBJ2-5; 12 bases agree with TRBD2. The germline V gene has CDR1 LGHDT and CDR2 YNNKEL (reference sequence). The junction had 5 bases not matched to a gene; V was cut back by 5 bases and J by 1 base. This CDR3 is built from 16 residues. The CDR3 DNA follows: TGTGCCAGCAGCTCCAGACTAGCGGGGGTCCAAGAGACCCAGTACTTC. Translated, it gives CASSSRLAGVQETQYF.

The rearrangement uses TRBV11-2 and TRBJ1-1; 8 bases fit TRBD1. After removal of 4 bases from V and 3 bases from J, the junction contained 1 base not matched to a gene. CDR3 length: 13 residues. The germline V gene has CDR1 SGHAT and CDR2 FQNNGV. This CDR3 reads CASSSTGDTEAFF. The DNA of the CDR3 is TGTGCCAGCAGCTCGACAGGGGACACTGAAGCTTTCTTT. Filled out from reference TRBV11-2 and TRBJ1-1, the complete variable domain reads EAGVAQSPRYKIIEKRQSVAFWCNPISGHATLYWYQQILGQGPKLLIQFQNNGVVDDSQLPKDRFSAERLKGVDSTLKIQPAKLEDSAVYLCASSSTGDTEAFFGQGTRLTVV.

The chain employs TRBV30 and TRBJ1-2; TRBD1 agrees at 9 bases. The CDR3 spans 16 residues. The V gene end was trimmed by 0 bases and the J gene end by 3 bases; junction bases not matched to a gene: 8. Germline-derived CDR1 and CDR2 are GTSNPN and SVGIG (reference sequence). The CDR3 protein is CAWSVGGTGFYYGYTF. As DNA, the CDR3 is TGTGCCTGGAGTGTAGGGGGGACAGGGTTCTACTATGGCTACACCTTC.

The chain couples TRBV4-1 to TRBJ2-5, with 10 bases identical to TRBD1. The CDR3 is 15 residues long. V was clipped by 2 bases and J by 3 bases; unmatched bases: 3. The germline CDR1 and CDR2 sequences are MGHRA and YSYEKL. In DNA form, the CDR3 reads TGCGCCAGCAGCCAAATGGGACAGGGGAAAGAGACCCAGTACTTC. Encoded protein: CASSQMGQGKETQYF.

The chain uses TRBV7-2 and TRBJ2-1; D is perhaps TRBD2 (6 bases). Germline assignment: CDR1 SGHTA and CDR2 FQGNSA. V was pared by 5 bases and J by 0 bases, with 11 bases between. This CDR3 spans 15 amino acids. The CDR3 protein is CASSPSASSYNEQFF. The CDR3 bases are TGTGCCAGCAGCCCTAGCGCCTCCTCCTACAATGAGCAGTTCTTC.

The chain joins TRBV6-2 or TRBV6-3 to TRBJ2-3; TRBD2 agrees at 9 bases. Germline V gene lookup returns CDR1 MNHEY and CDR2 SVGEGT. The CDR3 loop spans 16 amino acids. J was trimmed by 2 bases and V by 5 bases; bases with no gene match: 8. The CDR3 reads CASSTAGTSPTDTQYF. The CDR3 DNA reads as TGTGCCAGCAGTACGGCCGGGACTAGCCCCACAGATACGCAGTATTTT.

This chain links TRBV4-2 with TRBJ2-3; the match to TRBD2 covers 12 bases. With V trimmed by 1 base and J by 5 bases, 7 bases remained unmatched. The CDR3 covers 17 residues. Germline V gene lookup returns CDR1 LGHNA and CDR2 YNFKEQ. CDR3 bases: TGTGCCAGCAGCCAAGGGTCTAGCGGGAGGGCCGTAGATACGCAGTATTTT. Its protein product is CASSQGSSGRAVDTQYF.

This CDR3 is CASSRTGGPLLTNEKLFF. CDR3 bases: TGTGCCAGCAGCAGGACAGGGGGCCCACTACTAACTAATGAAAAACTGTTTTTT. The chain is built from TRBV7-9 and TRBJ1-4, with TRBD1 matching over 11 bases. The trim removed 5 bases at V and 1 base at J, leaving 9 bases unmatched. Per the germline V gene, CDR1 is SEHNR and CDR2 is FQNEAQ (reference sequence). CDR3 size: 18 residues.

This chain uses TRBV12-1 with TRBJ1-1; no DNA check was done on the table's D call, TRBD1. TRBV12-1 counts as a pseudogene. This CDR3 region has 15 residues. CDR3 residues: CAPGGTGGFDTEAFF. The CDR3 DNA follows: TGTGCCCCGGGCGGGACAGGGGGTTTCGACACTGAAGCTTTCTTT.

This chain connects TRBV5-1 to TRBJ2-3; 8 nucleotides align to TRBD1. Trimming took 8 bases from V and 3 from J; bases not matched to a gene: 11. The CDR3 contains 15 residues. The V gene's germline CDR1 is SGHRS and CDR2 YFSETQ. CDR3 residues: CASQGGQGVTDTQYF. Here the CDR3 DNA reads TGCGCCAGTCAAGGCGGACAGGGCGTTACAGATACGCAGTATTTT.

This rearrangement joins TRBV10-3 to TRBJ2-5; tentative D call: TRBD1 (6 bases). This CDR3 has 14 residues. Germline CDR1 reads ENHRY; CDR2 reads SYGVKD. Trimming took off 2 bases at V and 2 bases at J, with 9 bases between the two ends. CDR3 loop: CAISERQDQETQYF. The DNA for the CDR3 is TGTGCCATCAGTGAGAGACAGGATCAAGAGACCCAGTACTTC.

The chain links TRBV7-2 to TRBJ2-7, with D possibly TRBD2 on 5 matching bases. Germline loops: CDR1 SGHTA, CDR2 FQGNSA. This CDR3 is 15 amino acids long. The V end was cut by 3 bases, the J end by 7 bases, with 19 bases between. Here the CDR3 DNA reads TGTGCCAGCAGCTTTTTGAGGGTGGGGTCTGAAGAGCAGTACTTC. Encoded protein: CASSFLRVGSEEQYF.

This chain uses TRBV4-3 with TRBJ2-7; D remains ambiguous. The CDR3 is 14 amino acids. V was pared by 2 bases and J by 1 base, with 9 bases between. Germline values: CDR1 LGHNA, CDR2 YSLEER. The CDR3 is CASSQSRVSYEQYF. The CDR3 region has the DNA TGCGCCAGCAGCCAAAGTCGGGTTTCCTACGAGCAGTACTTC.

The chain uses TRBV6-5 and TRBJ1-6; D remains ambiguous. Germline V gives CDR1 MNHEY, CDR2 SVGAGI. V was clipped by 0 bases and J by 7 bases, with 7 bases between them. The CDR3 sequence is 14 residues long. The CDR3 DNA is TGTGCCAGCAGTTACTCTCGGTCGAATTCACCCCTCCACTTT. Its protein product is CASSYSRSNSPLHF.

The gene calls are TRBV7-9 and TRBJ1-2; 9 positions agree with TRBD1. The CDR3 is 16 residues long. The junction had 8 bases not matched to a gene; V was cut back by 5 bases and J by 1 base. The germline V gene encodes CDR1 SEHNR and CDR2 FQNEAQ (reference sequence). The CDR3 sequence: CASSPPGQGSNYGYTF. CDR3 DNA sequence: TGTGCCAGCAGCCCGCCGGGACAGGGAAGTAACTATGGCTACACCTTC.

The rearrangement joins TRBV4-2 to TRBJ2-3, with 12 bases identical to TRBD2. This CDR3 is built from 17 residues. Germline-derived CDR1 and CDR2 are LGHNA and YNFKEQ. V was clipped by 4 bases and J by 4 bases; unmatched bases: 9. CDR3 residues: CASSLRLAGDHADTQYF. The DNA of the CDR3 is TGTGCCAGCAGCCTCAGACTAGCGGGGGACCACGCAGATACGCAGTATTTT.